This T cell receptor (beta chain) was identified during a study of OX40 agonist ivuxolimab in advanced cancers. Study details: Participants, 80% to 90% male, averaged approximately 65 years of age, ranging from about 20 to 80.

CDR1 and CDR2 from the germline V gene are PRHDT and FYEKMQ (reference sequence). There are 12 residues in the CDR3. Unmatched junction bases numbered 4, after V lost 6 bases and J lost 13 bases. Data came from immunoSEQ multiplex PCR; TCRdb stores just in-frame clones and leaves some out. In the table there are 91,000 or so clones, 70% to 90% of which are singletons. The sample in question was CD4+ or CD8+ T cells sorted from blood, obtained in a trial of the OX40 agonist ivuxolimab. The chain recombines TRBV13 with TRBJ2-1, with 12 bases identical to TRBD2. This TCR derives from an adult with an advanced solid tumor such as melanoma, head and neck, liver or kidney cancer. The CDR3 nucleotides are TGTGCCAGCAGTCGACTAGCGGGAGATCAGTTCTTC. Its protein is CASSRLAGDQFF.